This entry features one T cell receptor beta chain sequence. The target antigen is unknown. This entry is derived from a study of T cell responses to AZD1222 COVID-19 vaccine. Study-wide context: Timing groups of about 4 and about 12 weeks for second doses were pooled. Study-wide results and limits: Baseline antibody screening turned up just a handful of seropositive AZD1222 recipients. Unmutated variant regions are reportedly the target of nearly half of TCRs that are spike-specific.

Method: immunoSEQ multiplex PCR; TCRdb's copy keeps in-frame clones and lacks some. The table shows nearly 35,000 clones, with about 88% occurring only once. In germline, CDR1 is MGHRA, CDR2 YSYEKL. CDR3 length: 15 amino acids. The J segment lost 4 bases and the V segment lost 4 bases, leaving 6 bases of the junction unmatched. The chain has TRBV4-1 and TRBJ2-1, with 8 bases lining up with TRBD1. The sequencing here drew on peripheral blood, taken on day 0 of AZD1222 vaccination. The TCR was taken from an adult in good health. The CDR3 nucleotides read TGCGCCAGCAGCCTGAGGGGACAGGCTTACAATGAGCAGTTCTTC. Translated: CASSLRGQAYNEQFF.